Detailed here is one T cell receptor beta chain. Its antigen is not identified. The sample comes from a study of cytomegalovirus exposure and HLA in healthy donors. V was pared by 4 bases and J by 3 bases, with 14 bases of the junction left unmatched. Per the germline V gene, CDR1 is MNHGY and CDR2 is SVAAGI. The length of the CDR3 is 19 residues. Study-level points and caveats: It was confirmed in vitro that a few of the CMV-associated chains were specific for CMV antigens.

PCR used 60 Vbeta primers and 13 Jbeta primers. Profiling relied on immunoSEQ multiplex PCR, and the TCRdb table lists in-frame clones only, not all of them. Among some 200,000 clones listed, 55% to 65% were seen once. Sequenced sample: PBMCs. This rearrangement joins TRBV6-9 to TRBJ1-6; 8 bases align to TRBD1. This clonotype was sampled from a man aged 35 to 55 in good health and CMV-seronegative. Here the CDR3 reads CASSWTGTGWIHYNSPLHF. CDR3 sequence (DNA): TGTGCCAGCAGTTGGACCGGGACAGGTTGGATCCACTATAATTCACCCCTCCACTTT.